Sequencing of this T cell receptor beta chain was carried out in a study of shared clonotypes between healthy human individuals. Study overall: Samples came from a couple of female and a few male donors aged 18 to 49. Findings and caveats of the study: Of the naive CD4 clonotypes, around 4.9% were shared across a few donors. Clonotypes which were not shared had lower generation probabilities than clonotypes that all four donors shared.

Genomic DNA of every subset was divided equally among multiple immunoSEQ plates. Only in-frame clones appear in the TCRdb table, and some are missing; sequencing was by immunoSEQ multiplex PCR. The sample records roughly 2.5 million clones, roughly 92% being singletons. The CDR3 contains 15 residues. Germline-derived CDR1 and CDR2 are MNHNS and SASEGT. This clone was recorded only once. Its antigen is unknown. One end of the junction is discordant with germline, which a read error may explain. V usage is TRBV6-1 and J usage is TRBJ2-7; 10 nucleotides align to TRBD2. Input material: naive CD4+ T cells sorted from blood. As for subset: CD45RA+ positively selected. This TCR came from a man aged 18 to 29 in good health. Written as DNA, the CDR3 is TGTGCCAACAGTGTTGCGGTAGCGGGAGGCTACGAGCAGTACTTC. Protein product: CANSVAVAGGYEQYF.